This TCR beta chain was sequenced in a study of T cell responses to AZD1222 COVID-19 vaccine (dated by TCRdb to the early 2020s). Regarding the research as a whole: Because spike-specific TCR depth and breadth did not differ between the two schedules, AZD1222 recipients who got a second dose at roughly 4 weeks were pooled with those who got a second dose at roughly 12 weeks. A total of 230 to 250 trial participants underwent TCR sequencing, of whom around 200 received two doses of AZD1222 and about 25 received two doses of the MenACWY control vaccine. Trial participants were enrolled by age into subgroups of 18-55, 56-69 and 70-plus years, and approximately 150, 30 and 60 TCR-sequenced participants, respectively, were included in these subgroups. What the study reported, not specific to this receptor: After two AZD1222 doses, spike-specific TCR breadth and depth were significantly higher than at day 0 and than in MenACWY recipients. CD4 TCRs associated with the vaccine covered the entire spike protein, and the dominant responses were in regions 160-218 and 743-854. Reportedly, almost half of the unique spike-specific TCRs recognized epitopes lying outside the regions that are mutated in the B.1.351 and B.1.1.7 variants. Only a handful of AZD1222 recipients were SARS-CoV-2 seropositive at baseline, limiting conclusions about previously exposed vaccinees. In the small 56-69-year group, the increase in depth fell short of significance, most likely because of low power. Because no day 14 peak-response samples were available, the repertoires could be characterized only after the peak T cell response. Participants were mostly white British and included more females than males, and it was suggested by the authors that clonal diversity may have been underestimated.

Explained via the paper, the time point label denotes: baseline before first vaccination. Vaccinee samples came from UK trials COV001 and COV002, including a single-blind randomized controlled phase 2/3 trial of AZD1222 (ChAdOx1 nCoV-19) in healthy adults. For TCRbeta chain sequencing, PBMC samples were collected from trial participants at day 0 and at day 28 after the second dose. The CDR3 regions of human TCRbeta chains were subjected to immunosequencing. The original methods were these. Repertoire TCRs were checked for matches against a reference library of SARS-CoV-2-specific TCRs that had been generated using the MIRA antigen-specificity platform. Breadth meant the fraction of unique TCRs that were SARS-CoV-2-associated, whereas depth meant the fraction of total T cells that were SARS-CoV-2-associated. Each spike-specific TCR was assigned to its reactive spike region and to a CD4 or CD8 class using the MIRA data. Log10-transformed breadth and depth values were compared by one-way ANOVA with Sidak's multiple comparisons tests. TCRdb limited this immuneACCESS table to in-frame rearrangements with V and J called. A share of clones is missing; checked studies link under half to unresolved V genes, and the rest is unexplained. From that table come the V and J calls and clone size; the DNA was used to work out D and trimming. This sample comprises some 150,000 clones, 85% to 95% of them detected only once. Roughly 1.7% of the sample goes to the ten largest clones.

Based on the germline V gene, the CDR1 and CDR2 sequences are SGHDT and YYEEEE. At the junction V is shortened by 4 bases and J by 2 bases, with 13 bases in between. Reading from cysteine to phenylalanine, the CDR3 counts 15 amino acids. Only the CDR3 part of the read is kept: 45 bases, read in frame from the first base. As to this clone: Its antigen is currently not known. No base quality values were provided; no much bigger clone lies one nucleotide off.

The TCR sequence derives from an adult in good health. This sample comprised peripheral blood, obtained on day 0 of AZD1222 vaccination. The chain was built from TRBV5-6 and TRBJ1-5, with an unclear D gene assignment. The DNA reads as follows: TGTGCCAGCAGCGGAACCGCAGAGGGCAATCAGCCCCAGCATTTT. Translation gives CASSGTAEGNQPQHF.